This TCR beta chain was sequenced in a study of blood T cell repertoires in COVID-19. Study-level information: Some COVID-19 samples were acute and others convalescent; all came from the United States, Italy and Spain. T cells, B-cell-depleted T cells, or PBMCs supplied cDNA or gDNA.

As handled by the study authors: Amplifying reference gene primers gave estimates of nucleated cell counts. Libraries were prepared by immunoSEQ multiplex PCR; TCRdb keeps only in-frame clonotypes and omits some of them. D and trimming were read from the DNA, whereas the V and J calls and clone size are those reported in that table. The repertoire includes some 240,000 clones, roughly 84% of them detected once, and roughly 1.4% sits in the top ten. The CDR3 consists of 12 residues. Trimming removed 0 bases at V and 11 bases at J, with 6 bases between. Germline CDR1 and CDR2: SGHRS and YFSETQ. The source of this sequence is a woman aged 40 to 50 who had recovered from COVID-19. The chain couples TRBV5-1 to TRBJ1-6; no clear D. The sample comprised peripheral blood. For the CDR3, the DNA is TGCGCCAGCAGCTTGGGCGCGCCACCCCTCCACTTT. It is translated as CASSLGAPPLHF.